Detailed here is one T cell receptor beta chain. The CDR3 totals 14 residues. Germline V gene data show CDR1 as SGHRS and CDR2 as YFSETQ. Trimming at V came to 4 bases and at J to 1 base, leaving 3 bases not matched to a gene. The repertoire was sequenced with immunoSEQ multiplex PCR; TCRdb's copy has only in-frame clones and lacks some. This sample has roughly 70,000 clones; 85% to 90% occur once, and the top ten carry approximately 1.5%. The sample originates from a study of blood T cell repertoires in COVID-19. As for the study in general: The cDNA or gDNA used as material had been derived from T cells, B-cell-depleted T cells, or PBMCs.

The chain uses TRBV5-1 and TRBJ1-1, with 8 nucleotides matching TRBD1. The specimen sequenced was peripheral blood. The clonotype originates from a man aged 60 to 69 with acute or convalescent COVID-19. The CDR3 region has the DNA TGCGCCAGCAGCCGGGGACAGGCGAACACTGAAGCTTTCTTT. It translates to CASSRGQANTEAFF.